This TCR beta chain was found in a study of identical twins. TCRdb redid the calling of the 5' RACE reads with MiXCR, one entry per CDR3 protein. This sample has roughly 770,000 distinct CDR3 sequences, with around a sixth found just once. Trimming shortened V by 2 bases and J by 0 bases, and 15 bases separated the two germline ends. In germline, CDR1 is SGHRS, CDR2 YFSETQ. This CDR3 has 17 amino acids. These data are also associated with another study on T cells expressing NK-cell markers.

This sequence joins TRBV5-1 and TRBJ2-4; the D is unclear. The origin of this receptor is a woman aged 18 to 35 in good health. The sample taken for sequencing was PBMCs. This chain's CDR3 is CASSFGMGSLAKNIQYF. The CDR3 region has the DNA TGCGCCAGCAGCTTTGGAATGGGTAGCCTAGCCAAAAACATTCAGTACTTC.